This TCR beta chain was captured in a study of T cells in Graves' hyperthyroidism and ophthalmopathy. Details on this clonotype: This sequence may be a read error, since a much larger clone differs from it by one base.

The investigators amplified TCR beta CDR3 regions from RNA transcripts. The study used the HTBI primer set for a first-round RT-PCR of the TCR CDR3. TCRdb recomputed calls from the multiplex PCR reads with MiXCR, one row per CDR3 protein. The table includes approximately 320,000 distinct CDR3 sequences, around 17% detected once. This receptor was taken from a man aged 30 to 39 with Graves' hyperthyroidism. The sample consisted of blood.

In DNA, the CDR3 is TGTGCCAGCAGCGGTAGCGGGGGATCTCGGAATGAGCAGTTCTTC. Translating gives CASSGSGGSRNEQFF. The chain carries TRBV6-2 or TRBV6-3 and TRBJ2-1; 9 bases fit TRBD2. The CDR3 is 15 amino acids. The V gene's germline CDR1 is MNHEY and CDR2 SVGEGT. The ends lost 6 bases at V and 7 bases at J; junction bases unmatched: 10.